This TCR beta chain was observed in a study of cytomegalovirus exposure and HLA in healthy donors. It was with 60 Vbeta and 13 Jbeta primers that the PCR ran. Some clones are missing from TCRdb's copy, which holds only in-frame ones; the method was immunoSEQ multiplex PCR. The table includes roughly 170,000 clones, about four fifths detected once. Germline V lookup: CDR1 SGHAT, CDR2 FQNNGV. The CDR3 contains 14 residues. V was clipped by 5 bases and J by 4 bases, with 12 bases between them. The sample was PBMCs. The TCR comes from a young man in good health and CMV-seropositive. The V and J genes are TRBV11-2 and TRBJ2-1, with no clear D. The CDR3 sequence: CASSQRSRYNEQFF. The DNA for the CDR3 is TGTGCCAGCAGCCAACGTAGTCGGTACAATGAGCAGTTCTTC.